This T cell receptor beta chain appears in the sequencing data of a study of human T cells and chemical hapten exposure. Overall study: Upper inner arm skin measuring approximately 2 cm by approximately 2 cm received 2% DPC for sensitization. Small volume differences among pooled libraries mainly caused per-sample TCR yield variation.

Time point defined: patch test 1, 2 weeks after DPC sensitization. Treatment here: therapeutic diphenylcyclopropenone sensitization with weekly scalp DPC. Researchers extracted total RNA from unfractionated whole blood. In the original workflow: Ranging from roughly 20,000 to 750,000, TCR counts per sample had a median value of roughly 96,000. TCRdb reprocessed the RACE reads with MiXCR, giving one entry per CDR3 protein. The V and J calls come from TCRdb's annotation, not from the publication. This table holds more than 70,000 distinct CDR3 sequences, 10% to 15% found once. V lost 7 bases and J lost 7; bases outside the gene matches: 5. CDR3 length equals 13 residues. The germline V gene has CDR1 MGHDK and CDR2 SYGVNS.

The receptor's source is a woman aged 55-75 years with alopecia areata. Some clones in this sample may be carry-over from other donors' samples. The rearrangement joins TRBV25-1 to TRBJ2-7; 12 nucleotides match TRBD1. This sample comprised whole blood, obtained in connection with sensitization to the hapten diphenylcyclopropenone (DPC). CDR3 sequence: CASNRDRGLEQYF. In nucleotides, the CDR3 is TGTGCCAGCAACCGGGACAGGGGGCTGGAGCAGTACTTC.